A selection of T cell receptor beta chains follows, all from one sample in a study of blood T cell repertoires in COVID-19. Some clones are missing from TCRdb's copy, which holds only in-frame ones; the method was immunoSEQ multiplex PCR. The data contain about 64,000 clones, around 80% of them seen just once; the ten biggest clones take up 14%. The sample was peripheral blood. These receptors all come from a man aged 60 to 69 with COVID-19, enrolled during active disease. Each CDR3 is given with its conserved first and last residue. A D gene is named only where the DNA matches it firmly.

-	TRBJ1-1	13	TRBV18	TGTGCCAGCTCACCAAAACCGGACACTGAAGCTTTCTTT	CASSPKPDTEAFF
-	TRBJ1-6	15	TRBV5-1	TGCGCCAGCAGCTTGGAGCAGGGAATAAATTCACCCCTCCACTTT	CASSLEQGINSPLHF
-	TRBJ2-3	14	TRBV6-5	TGTGCCAGCAGGTCTGGCGGGGGCAGTTATACGCAGTATTTT	CASRSGGGSYTQYF
-	TRBJ2-5	13	TRBV12-3/TRBV12-4	TGTGCCAGCAGTCCTCCGGGTAGCGAGACCCAGTACTTC	CASSPPGSETQYF
-	TRBJ1-2	14	TRBV7-9	TGTGCCAGCGAGCCGGGACACGGCCTTTGGGGCTACACCTTC	CASEPGHGLWGYTF
-	TRBJ2-5	12	TRBV29-1	TGCAGCGGCGAACCGACCCGCGGGACCCAGTACTTC	CSGEPTRGTQYF
-	TRBJ1-4	14	TRBV5-1	TGCGCCAGCAGCACGAGCGGGGTTAAGGAAAAACTGTTTTTT	CASSTSGVKEKLFF
-	TRBJ2-3	12	TRBV5-4	TGTGCCAGCAGCTTGTTCAGAGATACGCAGTATTTT	CASSLFRDTQYF
-	TRBJ2-7	13	TRBV6-1	TGTGCCAGCAGTGAGAGGTACACCTACGAGCAGTACTTC	CASSERYTYEQYF
-	TRBJ2-5	14	TRBV5-4	TGTGCCAGCAGCTTGGCTCAGAACCAAGAGACCCAGTACTTC	CASSLAQNQETQYF
-	TRBJ1-5	15	TRBV7-9	TGTGCCAGCAGCTTAGGAGGGATTAGCAATCAGCCCCAGCATTTT	CASSLGGISNQPQHF